The 28 T cell receptor beta chains below were found in one sample sequenced in a study of cytomegalovirus exposure and HLA in healthy donors (dated by TCRdb to between 2016 and 2019). Library preparation was by the immunoSEQ multiplex PCR assay. For the multiplex PCR, a mixture combining 60 forward primers for TCR Vbeta segments and 13 reverse primers for TCR Jbeta segments was used. Sourced from immuneACCESS, this table was stored by TCRdb with only in-frame sequences that have V and J called. A share of the clones is absent; for the studies checked, an unresolved V gene accounts for under half, and the remainder has no known explanation. Present in this sample are roughly 140,000 clones, roughly 76% of which were seen just once. The ten most abundant clones make up over 13% of the sample. The sequenced material came from PBMCs. The receptors shown here come from a human donor in good health.

The chain employs TRBV2 and TRBJ2-7; 9 bases are a match to TRBD1. Germline V gene lookup returns CDR1 SNHLY and CDR2 FYNNEI. This CDR3 is 11 amino acids long. With 8 bases clipped from V and 7 bases from J, the junction kept 3 bases outside the gene matches. The CDR3 region is CASHRGREQYF. The DNA for the CDR3 is TGTGCCAGCCACAGGGGGCGGGAGCAGTACTTC. The variable domain in full, completed from reference TRBV2 and TRBJ2-7, reads EPEVTQTPSHQVTQMGQEVILRCVPISNHLYFYWYRQILGQKVEFLVSFYNNEISEKSEIFDDQFSVERPDGSNFTLKIRSTKLEDSAMYFCASHRGREQYFGPGTRLTVT.

The chain couples TRBV9 to TRBJ2-7; 9 bases align to TRBD1. V dropped 4 bases and J dropped 2; count of bases not matched to a gene: 7. Germline V gives CDR1 SGDLS, CDR2 YYNGEE. CDR3 length: 15 amino acids. This CDR3 is CASSSEGQGTYEQYF. CDR3 DNA: TGTGCCAGCAGCTCAGAGGGACAGGGCACCTACGAGCAGTACTTC.

The V and J genes are TRBV7-2 and TRBJ2-5; TRBD2 aligns across 10 bases. The CDR3 runs 16 residues. V was pared by 5 bases and J by 5 bases, with 11 bases of the junction left unmatched. The germline CDR1 and CDR2 sequences are SGHTA and FQGNSA. CDR3 amino acids: CASSPGGSGRAETQYF. The CDR3 region has the DNA TGTGCCAGCAGCCCCGGGGGGAGCGGGAGGGCCGAGACCCAGTACTTC.

The chain joins TRBV2 to TRBJ2-1; TRBD1 is a possible D gene (5 bases). The CDR3 loop spans 13 amino acids. Trimming took off 5 bases at V and 9 bases at J, with 14 bases between the two ends. Germline assignment: CDR1 SNHLY and CDR2 FYNNEI. The CDR3 is CASSQIRGGEQFF. The DNA for the CDR3 is TGTGCCAGCAGTCAGATTAGGGGCGGTGAGCAGTTCTTC.

This clone was counted a few times. The V gene is TRBV27, the J gene TRBJ1-4; D remains unclear. The V gene lost 4 bases and the J gene lost 6 bases, with 12 bases spanning the gap. Germline assignment: CDR1 MNHEY and CDR2 SMNVEV (reference sequence). There are 14 residues in the CDR3. The chain's CDR3 is CASSSAWSHEKLFF. CDR3 coding DNA: TGTGCCAGCAGTTCTGCGTGGTCCCATGAAAAACTGTTTTTT.

This sequence joins TRBV28 and TRBJ1-5; possible D gene TRBD1, 6 bases. This CDR3 spans 15 amino acids. V shed 2 bases and J shed 2 bases, with 10 bases lying between them. CDR1 is MDHEN, CDR2 SYDVKM, per germline. For the CDR3, the DNA is TGTGCCAGCAGTTTAACCAGGGGACGCAATCAGCCCCAGCATTTT. This translates into CASSLTRGRNQPQHF.

This chain uses TRBV23-1 with TRBJ2-5; no clear D gene. TRBV23-1 carries the ORF label, with uncertain function. V was shortened by 2 bases and J by 0 bases, with 16 bases between the two germline ends. The length of the CDR3 is 17 residues. The CDR3 loop reads CASSQREIAVYQETQYF. CDR3 bases: TGCGCCAGCAGTCAACGAGAGATTGCGGTGTACCAAGAGACCCAGTACTTC.

CDR3 residues: CASSNGQAIHQPQHF. CDR3 nucleotides: TGTGCCAGCAGCAACGGACAGGCGATCCATCAGCCCCAGCATTTT. V usage is TRBV6-1 and J usage is TRBJ1-5, with 7 bases fitting TRBD1. This CDR3 spans 15 amino acids. J was trimmed by 5 bases and V by 6 bases; bases with no gene match: 10. Germline loops: CDR1 MNHNS, CDR2 SASEGT.

A few counts support this clone. The chain uses TRBV19 and TRBJ1-5; D perhaps matches TRBD1 (5 bases). Per the germline V gene, CDR1 is LNHDA and CDR2 is SQIVND (reference sequence). CDR3 length: 15 residues. The V end was cut by 5 bases, the J end by 4 bases, with 15 bases between. The CDR3 region is CASSPPGGRNQPQHF. The CDR3 DNA is TGTGCCAGTAGTCCACCCGGGGGGAGGAATCAGCCCCAGCATTTT.

The V and J genes are TRBV7-8 and TRBJ1-3, with D possibly TRBD1 on 6 matching bases. Trimming left V 5 bases short and J 0 bases short, with 17 bases between. The germline V gene has CDR1 SGHVS and CDR2 FQNEAQ. The CDR3 runs 17 residues. As DNA, the CDR3 is TGTGCCAGCAGCCTGCGAGTGGACAGCAGCTCTGGAAACACCATATATTTT. Translation: CASSLRVDSSSGNTIYF.

The V gene is TRBV11-2, the J gene TRBJ2-1; D is perhaps TRBD2 (5 bases). CDR1 is SGHAT and CDR2 is FQNNGV in the germline V gene. Trimming removed 2 bases from V and 1 base from J, with 18 bases in between. The CDR3 spans 18 residues. The CDR3 loop reads CASSLSYVRLSSYNEQFF. The CDR3 coding sequence is TGTGCCAGCAGCTTAAGCTATGTCCGACTATCATCCTACAATGAGCAGTTCTTC.

V is TRBV9 and J is TRBJ2-7; the match to TRBD2 covers 10 bases. The CDR3 has 14 residues. From germline, CDR1 is SGDLS and CDR2 YYNGEE. V shed 4 bases and J 5 bases; nucleotides not matched to a gene: 6. The CDR3 DNA sequence: TGTGCCAGCAGCCTTAGGACTAGCGGCGACGAGCAGTACTTC. This codes for CASSLRTSGDEQYF.

This chain connects TRBV6-1 to TRBJ1-6; weak D call: TRBD1 (5 bases). Trimming removed 2 bases from V and 0 bases from J, with 17 bases in between. Germline CDR1 and CDR2: MNHNS and SASEGT. The CDR3 has 19 residues. The CDR3 bases are TGTGCCAGCAGTGAATTTTATGACAGACTTAGCTCCTATAATTCACCCCTCCACTTT. Its translation: CASSEFYDRLSSYNSPLHF.

The chain joins TRBV6-6 to TRBJ2-1, with 11 bases identical to TRBD2. The CDR3 is 16 amino acids. The V segment lost 6 bases and the J segment 4 bases; nucleotides outside the gene matches: 8. Germline V lookup: CDR1 MNHNY, CDR2 SVGAGI (reference sequence). The CDR3 DNA reads TGTGCCAGCAGCCTACCGACTAGCGGGGTGTACAATGAGCAGTTCTTC. Encoded protein: CASSLPTSGVYNEQFF.

The V and J genes are TRBV2 and TRBJ2-2; 10 nucleotides line up with TRBD1. Germline CDR1 SNHLY, CDR2 FYNNEI. Trimming cost V 7 bases and J 7 bases; bases outside gene matches: 12. The CDR3 has 16 residues. CDR3 region: CASKSGTGEYGGELFF. The DNA for the CDR3 is TGTGCCAGCAAATCCGGGACAGGGGAATATGGCGGGGAGCTGTTTTTT.

V usage is TRBV29-1 and J usage is TRBJ2-5, with D possibly being TRBD2 (5 bases). CDR1 is SQVTM, CDR2 ANQGSEA, per germline. V was cut by 7 bases and J by 2 bases, with 14 bases left in between. The CDR3 sequence is 13 residues long. CDR3 in amino acids: CSAQLGQQETQYF. In DNA, the CDR3 is TGCAGCGCTCAACTAGGCCAACAAGAGACCCAGTACTTC.

The chain has TRBV9 and TRBJ2-3; D possibly corresponds to TRBD2 (6 bases). The germline gives CDR1 SGDLS, CDR2 YYNGEE. The V end lost 0 bases, the J end lost 3 bases, and 8 bases lay between the germline ends. CDR3 length: 14 residues. DNA for the CDR3: TGTGCCAGCAGCGTAGGGACTAATACAGATACGCAGTATTTT. It is translated as CASSVGTNTDTQYF.

J is TRBJ2-7 and V is TRBV15; D is possibly TRBD1 (5 bases). The CDR3 is made up of 14 amino acids. The V and J ends lost 0 bases and 0 bases respectively, with 6 bases between them. CDR1 is LNHNV, CDR2 YYDKDF, per germline (reference sequence). CDR3 bases: TGTGCCACCAGCAGAGACAGGGTCTCCTACGAGCAGTACTTC. It translates to CATSRDRVSYEQYF.

This chain links TRBV29-1 with TRBJ1-1, with D perhaps TRBD1 (6 bases). The CDR3 runs to 14 residues. Germline V gene lookup returns CDR1 SQVTM and CDR2 ANQGSEA. The germline V and J ends were trimmed by 6 bases and 6 bases, with 20 bases remaining between them. CDR3 bases: TGCAGCGTGGAAAGGACAGTCGGGTTCGCTGAAGCTTTCTTT. It encodes CSVERTVGFAEAFF.

This clone was counted a few times. The V gene is TRBV7-3, the J gene TRBJ2-2; TRBD2 aligns across 11 bases. CDR3 size: 15 residues. The J segment lost 1 base and the V segment lost 7 bases, leaving 2 bases of the junction unmatched. Per germline, CDR1 SGHTA and CDR2 FQGTGA. CDR3 loop: CASTTSGGNTGELFF. The DNA of the CDR3 is TGTGCCAGCACCACTAGCGGGGGGAACACCGGGGAGCTGTTTTTT.

This clone came up a few times. The rearrangement links TRBV18 to TRBJ1-1; D not certain. Trimming shortened V by 2 bases and J by 11 bases, and 9 bases separated the two germline ends. The germline V gene has CDR1 KGHSH and CDR2 LQKENI. CDR3 length equals 11 residues. CDR3 loop: CASSPGHGAFF. In DNA form, the CDR3 reads TGTGCCAGCTCACCAGGGCATGGGGCTTTCTTT.

This clone turned up a few times. This chain links TRBV29-1 with TRBJ1-1; perhaps TRBD1 as D (5 bases). The CDR3 has 12 amino acids. Germline CDR1 is SQVTM and CDR2 is ANQGSEA. With 7 bases removed from V and 11 bases from J, the gap between germline ends came to 20 bases. In DNA form, the CDR3 reads TGCAGCGCCCAAAGTCAGGGTAGTTTGGCTTTCTTT. This gives the protein CSAQSQGSLAFF.

The chain has TRBV30 and TRBJ2-5; unclear D gene. V was pared by 1 base and J by 5 bases, with 11 bases between. Germline V gene sequence: CDR1 GTSNPN, CDR2 SVGIG (reference sequence). There are 13 residues in the CDR3. The CDR3 region has the DNA TGTGCCTGGAGTGCACCCGGTTGGGAGACCCAGTACTTC. Translated: CAWSAPGWETQYF. The entire variable domain, with the rest obtained from reference TRBV30 and TRBJ2-5, is as follows: SQTIHQWPATLVQPVGSPLSLECTVEGTSNPNLYWYRQAAGRGLQLLFYSVGIGQISSEVPQNLSASRPQDRQFILSSKKLLLSDSGFYLCAWSAPGWETQYFGPGTRLLVL.

This clone was observed a few times. J is TRBJ2-7 and V is TRBV7-6, with 8 positions matching TRBD1. This CDR3 comprises 16 residues. Trimming removed 5 bases from V and 7 bases from J; junction bases left unmatched: 16. Germline V CDR1 and CDR2: SGHVS, FNYEAQ. In nucleotides, the CDR3 is TGTGCCAGCAGCCGCCGGGGACAGGCGGGCCTGTGGGAGCAGTACTTC. It yields the protein CASSRRGQAGLWEQYF.

V and J are TRBV29-1 and TRBJ2-5; 8 bases line up with TRBD1. TRBJ2-7 explains the end of the DNA better; the J call may be wrong. The CDR3 is 15 amino acids. Germline V gene sequence: CDR1 SQVTM, CDR2 ANQGSEA. CDR3 nucleotide sequence: TGCAGCGTTAACACCCCCGACAGGGGACTTTACGAGCAGTACTTC. Its translation: CSVNTPDRGLYEQYF.

This clone is categorized as large. This chain uses TRBV27 with TRBJ1-1; D gene ambiguous. Germline CDR1 is MNHEY and CDR2 is SMNVEV (reference sequence). The CDR3 covers 13 residues. Between the trimmed V and J ends, which lost 8 bases and 4 bases, there was a span of 14 bases. This chain's CDR3 is CASFLLGSTEAFF. As DNA, the CDR3 is TGTGCCAGCTTCCTCCTGGGGAGCACTGAAGCTTTCTTT.

V usage is TRBV7-9 and J usage is TRBJ1-1; tentative D call: TRBD1 (5 bases). The length of the CDR3 is 11 residues. Germline V lookup: CDR1 SEHNR, CDR2 FQNEAQ (reference sequence). The ends were cut back, 5 bases at V and 8 bases at J, with 9 bases in the middle. In nucleotides, the CDR3 is TGTGCCAGCAGCAAAACAGGCGAAGCTTTCTTT. Translation gives CASSKTGEAFF.

CDR3 in amino acids: CASSRYSGNTIYF. In nucleotides, the CDR3 is TGTGCCAGTAGTCGTTACTCTGGAAACACCATATATTTT. The chain joins TRBV19 to TRBJ1-3; no clear D gene. V was clipped by 5 bases and J by 0 bases, with 5 bases between them. The CDR3 extends over 13 amino acids. Germline V gene sequence: CDR1 LNHDA, CDR2 SQIVND (reference sequence). The full variable domain, rest sourced from reference TRBV19 and TRBJ1-3, is DGGITQSPKYLFRKEGQNVTLSCEQNLNHDAMYWYRQDPGQGLRLIYYSQIVNDFQKGDIAEGYSVSREKKESFPLTVTSAQKNPTAFYLCASSRYSGNTIYFGEGSWLTVV.